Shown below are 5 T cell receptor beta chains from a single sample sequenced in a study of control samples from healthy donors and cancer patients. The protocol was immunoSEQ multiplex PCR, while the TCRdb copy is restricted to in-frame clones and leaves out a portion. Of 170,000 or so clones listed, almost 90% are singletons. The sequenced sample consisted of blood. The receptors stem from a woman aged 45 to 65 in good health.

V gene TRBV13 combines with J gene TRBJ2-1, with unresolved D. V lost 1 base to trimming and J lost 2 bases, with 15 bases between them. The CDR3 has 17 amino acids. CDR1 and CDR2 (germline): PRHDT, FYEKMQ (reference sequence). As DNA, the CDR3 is TGTGCCAGCAGCTTAGCTGTGGGCGGACCGGCCTACAATGAGCAGTTCTTC. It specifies CASSLAVGGPAYNEQFF. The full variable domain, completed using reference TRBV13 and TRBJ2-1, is AAGVIQSPRHLIKEKRETATLKCYPIPRHDTVYWYQQGPGQDPQFLISFYEKMQSDKGSIPDRFSAQQFSDYHSELNMSSLELGDSALYFCASSLAVGGPAYNEQFFGPGTRLTVL.

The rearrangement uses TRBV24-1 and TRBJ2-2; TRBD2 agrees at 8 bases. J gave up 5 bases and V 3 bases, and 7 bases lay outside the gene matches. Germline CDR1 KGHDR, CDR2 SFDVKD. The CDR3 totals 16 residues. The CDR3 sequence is CATSDLGGARTGELFF. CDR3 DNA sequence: TGTGCCACCAGTGATCTCGGGGGGGCGCGGACCGGGGAGCTGTTTTTT.

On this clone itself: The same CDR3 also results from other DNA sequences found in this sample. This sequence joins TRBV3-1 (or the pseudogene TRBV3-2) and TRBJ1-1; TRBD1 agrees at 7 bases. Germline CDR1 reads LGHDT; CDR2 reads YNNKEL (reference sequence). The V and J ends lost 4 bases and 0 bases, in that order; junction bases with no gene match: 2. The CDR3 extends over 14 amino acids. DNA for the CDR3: TGTGCCAGCAGCCCGGGACAGCTGAACACTGAAGCTTTCTTT. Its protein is CASSPGQLNTEAFF.

This chain's CDR3 is CASSLIQGVGEQYF. In nucleotides, the CDR3 is TGTGCCAGCAGTTTAATACAGGGGGTTGGGGAGCAGTACTTC. The rearrangement links TRBV27 to TRBJ2-7, with 8 positions matching TRBD1. The junction had 7 bases not matched to a gene; V was cut back by 2 bases and J by 7 bases. The CDR3 contains 14 residues. Per the germline V gene, CDR1 is MNHEY and CDR2 is SMNVEV (reference sequence).

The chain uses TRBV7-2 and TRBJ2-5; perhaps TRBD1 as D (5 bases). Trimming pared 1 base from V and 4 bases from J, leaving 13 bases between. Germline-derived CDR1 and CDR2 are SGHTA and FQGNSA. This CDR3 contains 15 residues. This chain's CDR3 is CASSLVSDRVETQYF. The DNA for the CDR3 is TGTGCCAGCAGCTTAGTCAGCGACAGAGTAGAGACCCAGTACTTC.